The 23 T cell receptor beta chains below come from one sample, sequenced in a study of blood T cell repertoires in COVID-19. Method: immunoSEQ multiplex PCR; TCRdb's copy keeps in-frame clones and lacks some. The sample contains some 80,000 clones, approximately 82% of which appear only once. The sequencing input was peripheral blood. All receptors come from a human donor in a cohort sampled during active COVID-19.

This clone was picked up a small number of times. The chain employs TRBV7-3 and TRBJ1-3; TRBD1 aligns across 7 bases. V gave up 0 bases and J gave up 1 base; unmatched junction bases: 9. Germline V CDR1 and CDR2: SGHTA, FQGTGA. The CDR3 is made up of 18 amino acids. CDR3 coding DNA: TGTGCCAGCAGCTTAACTGGAGGCGACAGGGCGTCTGGAAACACCATATATTTT. This translates into CASSLTGGDRASGNTIYF.

The V gene is TRBV5-8, the J gene TRBJ1-6; a possible D gene is TRBD1 (5 bases). This CDR3 comprises 14 residues. Germline V gene lookup returns CDR1 SGHTS and CDR2 YDEGEE. V was clipped by 1 base and J by 6 bases, with 8 bases between them. The CDR3: CASSLRGVNSPLHF. CDR3 DNA sequence: TGTGCCAGCAGCTTGAGGGGTGTTAATTCACCCCTCCACTTT.

The chain uses TRBV5-4 and TRBJ1-6; D may be TRBD1 (6 bases). In germline, CDR1 is SGHNT, CDR2 YYREEE (reference sequence). V was pared by 0 bases and J by 4 bases, with 8 bases between. This CDR3 has 15 amino acids. CDR3 DNA sequence: TGTGCCAGCAGCTTGGCGGGACATTATAATTCACCCCTCCACTTT. Translation: CASSLAGHYNSPLHF.

This chain uses TRBV28 with TRBJ1-3; D is ambiguous. Germline CDR1 reads MDHEN; CDR2 reads SYDVKM. The CDR3 has 15 residues. Trimming shortened V by 6 bases and J by 0 bases, and 12 bases separated the two germline ends. The CDR3 DNA follows: TGTGCCAGCAGAACCTTGAGTGTCTCTGGAAACACCATATATTTT. This codes for CASRTLSVSGNTIYF.

A few counts support this clone. The chain couples TRBV7-6 to TRBJ2-5, with 9 positions matching TRBD1. Trimming cost V 4 bases and J 5 bases; bases outside gene matches: 8. CDR1 and CDR2 (germline): SGHVS, FNYEAQ. The CDR3 is made up of 15 amino acids. The CDR3 DNA follows: TGTGCCAGCAGCTCCGGGACAGGGACTCGGGAGACCCAGTACTTC. It specifies CASSSGTGTRETQYF.

The rearrangement links TRBV18 to TRBJ2-5, with 8 bases matching TRBD1. The CDR3 is made up of 16 amino acids. Germline V gene lookup returns CDR1 KGHSH and CDR2 LQKENI. Germline trimming cut 0 bases from V and 5 bases from J; bases unmatched to any gene: 8. The CDR3 sequence: CASSPPAAGGGETQYF. CDR3 bases: TGTGCCAGCTCACCACCCGCGGCAGGGGGCGGGGAGACCCAGTACTTC. The full variable domain, rest sourced from reference TRBV18 and TRBJ2-5, is NAGVMQNPRHLVRRRGQEARLRCSPMKGHSHVYWYRQLPEEGLKFMVYLQKENIIDESGMPKERFSAEFPKEGPSILRIQQVVRGDSAAYFCASSPPAAGGGETQYFGPGTRLLVL.

The chain uses TRBV3-1 (or the pseudogene TRBV3-2) and TRBJ1-2; D remains unclear. V was clipped by 1 base and J by 3 bases, with 9 bases between them. The CDR3 runs to 14 residues. Germline CDR1 is LGHDT and CDR2 is YNNKEL (reference sequence). The CDR3 DNA follows: TGTGCCAGCAGCCAAGGGAGGGCCTACTATGGCTACACCTTC. Translation: CASSQGRAYYGYTF.

This clone was counted between two and nine times. This chain connects TRBV4-1 to TRBJ2-7; 11 positions agree with TRBD2. Germline V gene lookup returns CDR1 MGHRA and CDR2 YSYEKL. The CDR3 has 14 residues. The junction had 5 bases not matched to a gene; V was cut back by 8 bases and J by 2 bases. The CDR3 coding sequence is TGCGCCAGCTCCCGACTAGCGGGGCCCTACGAGCAGTACTTC. Encoded protein: CASSRLAGPYEQYF.

V and J are TRBV2 and TRBJ2-6; D uncertain. CDR1 is SNHLY and CDR2 is FYNNEI in the germline V gene. This CDR3 contains 16 residues. The V end lost 6 bases, the J end lost 2 bases, and 14 bases lay between the germline ends. The chain's CDR3 is CASRVNTVAGANVLTF. In nucleotides, the CDR3 is TGTGCCAGCAGGGTCAACACAGTCGCTGGGGCCAACGTCCTGACTTTC.

The chain recombines TRBV15 with TRBJ2-5, with 9 bases aligning to TRBD2. With 4 bases clipped from V and 3 bases from J, the junction kept 15 bases outside the gene matches. The CDR3 is 18 amino acids. CDR1 LNHNV and CDR2 YYDKDF come from the germline V gene (reference sequence). The CDR3, as DNA: TGTGCCACCAGCAAACGGGCTAGCGGGAACGGCGGGGAAGAGACCCAGTACTTC. It codes for CATSKRASGNGGEETQYF.

The V and J genes are TRBV9 and TRBJ2-4; D uncertain. V was shortened by 3 bases and J by 0 bases, with 7 bases between the two germline ends. Germline assignment: CDR1 SGDLS and CDR2 YYNGEE. The length of the CDR3 is 14 residues. The CDR3 loop reads CASSASLAKNIQYF. In DNA, the CDR3 is TGTGCCAGCAGCGCCTCCCTAGCCAAAAACATTCAGTACTTC.

The chain is built from TRBV6-5 and TRBJ2-5; TRBD2 matches 8 bases. CDR1 is MNHEY, CDR2 SVGAGI, per germline. The CDR3 runs to 13 residues. With V trimmed by 5 bases and J by 5 bases, 4 bases remained unmatched. This chain's CDR3 is CASSRGGGETQYF. The CDR3 nucleotides are TGTGCCAGCAGTCGGGGGGGCGGGGAGACCCAGTACTTC.

The gene calls are TRBV2 and TRBJ1-5; tentative D call: TRBD1 (5 bases). The CDR3 is made up of 15 amino acids. The V end was cut by 5 bases, the J end by 2 bases, with 13 bases between. Germline V lookup: CDR1 SNHLY, CDR2 FYNNEI. The CDR3 DNA reads as TGTGCCAGCAGTCCTTCCGTCAGGGGCAATCAGCCCCAGCATTTT. Translation: CASSPSVRGNQPQHF.

The rearrangement uses TRBV6-5 and TRBJ1-2, with 11 positions matching TRBD1. The CDR3 spans 15 residues. The junction had 4 bases not matched to a gene; V was cut back by 4 bases and J by 3 bases. The V gene's germline CDR1 is MNHEY and CDR2 SVGAGI. The CDR3 DNA sequence: TGTGCCAGCAGTTCTTGGACAGGGGGCGACTATGGCTACACCTTC. Encoded protein: CASSSWTGGDYGYTF.

For this clone: The sample carries other DNA sequences with the same CDR3. The chain recombines TRBV19 with TRBJ2-5; possible D gene TRBD2, 5 bases. Trimming shortened V by 3 bases and J by 1 base, and 9 bases separated the two germline ends. Germline CDR1 and CDR2: LNHDA and SQIVND (reference sequence). This CDR3 contains 14 residues. CDR3 coding DNA: TGTGCCAGTAGTATCGGCCGGGGCCAAGAGACCCAGTACTTC. Its translation is CASSIGRGQETQYF.

The chain is built from TRBV28 and TRBJ1-1; D remains unclear. V was trimmed by 7 bases and J by 6 bases, leaving 21 bases between them. The germline gives CDR1 MDHEN, CDR2 SYDVKM. The CDR3 is made up of 15 amino acids. The CDR3 region has the DNA TGTGCCAGCACCCCCCCGGTCGGAGGAGAGGCTGAAGCTTTCTTT. Translation: CASTPPVGGEAEAFF. The full variable domain, its missing parts supplied by reference TRBV28 and TRBJ1-1, is DVKVTQSSRYLVKRTGEKVFLECVQDMDHENMFWYRQDPGLGLRLIYFSYDVKMKEKGDIPEGYSVSREKKERFSLILESASTNQTSMYLCASTPPVGGEAEAFFGQGTRLTVV.

V and J are TRBV16 and TRBJ2-3; 7 bases line up with TRBD1. V dropped 2 bases and J dropped 6; count of bases not matched to a gene: 5. Per germline, CDR1 KGHSY and CDR2 FQNENV. This CDR3 region has 14 residues. In nucleotides, the CDR3 is TGTGCCAGCAGCCAAGGACAGGTTGGGGATACGCAGTATTTT. As protein: CASSQGQVGDTQYF.

The gene calls are TRBV13 and TRBJ1-1; 7 nucleotides match TRBD1. Germline loops: CDR1 PRHDT, CDR2 FYEKMQ (reference sequence). The CDR3 covers 17 residues. After removal of 5 bases from V and 6 bases from J, the junction contained 18 bases not matched to a gene. The CDR3 region is CASSRDPGGPGKAEAFF. In DNA, the CDR3 is TGTGCCAGCAGCCGGGACCCAGGGGGGCCGGGAAAGGCTGAAGCTTTCTTT.

This chain links TRBV9 with TRBJ1-2; D is uncertain. This CDR3 spans 15 amino acids. From germline, CDR1 is SGDLS and CDR2 YYNGEE. Trimming shortened V by 0 bases and J by 4 bases, and 13 bases separated the two germline ends. For the CDR3, the DNA is TGTGCCAGCAGCGTAGAGACGGGGTATGGCTATGGCTACACCTTC. Translating gives CASSVETGYGYGYTF.

The V gene is TRBV5-1, the J gene TRBJ2-1; 13 positions match TRBD2. The J segment lost 9 bases and the V segment lost 4 bases, leaving 10 bases of the junction unmatched. The germline V gene encodes CDR1 SGHRS and CDR2 YFSETQ. The CDR3 is 16 residues long. The CDR3 DNA follows: TGCGCCAGCAGCCCAAGGACTAGCGGGGGAGGGATTGAGCAGTTCTTC. Translation gives CASSPRTSGGGIEQFF. Filled out from reference TRBV5-1 and TRBJ2-1, the complete variable domain reads KAGVTQTPRYLIKTRGQQVTLSCSPISGHRSVSWYQQTPGQGLQFLFEYFSETQRNKGNFPGRFSGRQFSNSRSEMNVSTLELGDSALYLCASSPRTSGGGIEQFFGPGTRLTVL.

The chain recombines TRBV5-1 with TRBJ2-6; D remains ambiguous. The CDR3 is 15 residues long. Per the germline V gene, CDR1 is SGHRS and CDR2 is YFSETQ. Trimming cost V 4 bases and J 0 bases, with 8 bases left between them. The CDR3, as DNA: TGCGCCAGCAGCCCTCCCAGCTCTGGGGCCAACGTCCTGACTTTC. Amino acids: CASSPPSSGANVLTF.

J is TRBJ2-5 and V is TRBV5-1; 7 bases line up with TRBD1. Germline V gene sequence: CDR1 SGHRS, CDR2 YFSETQ. The CDR3 spans 14 residues. Trimming cost V 1 base and J 2 bases; bases outside gene matches: 2. CDR3 in amino acids: CASSLSQGQETQYF. The CDR3 DNA reads TGCGCCAGCAGCTTGTCACAGGGGCAAGAGACCCAGTACTTC.

The V and J genes are TRBV27 and TRBJ2-6; possibly TRBD2 for D (6 bases). CDR3 length: 20 residues. CDR1 MNHEY and CDR2 SMNVEV come from the germline V gene (reference sequence). V was pared by 6 bases and J by 2 bases, with 26 bases between. CDR3 protein: CASREGREAGRLPGANVLTF. In DNA form, the CDR3 reads TGTGCCAGCAGGGAAGGGCGAGAGGCGGGGCGCCTCCCTGGGGCCAACGTCCTGACTTTC.